These 14 T cell receptor beta chains were sequenced from one sample in a study of early T cells in non-severe SARS-CoV-2 infection. TCRdb passed the 5' RACE reads through MiXCR, listing each CDR3 protein once. The sample lists around 60,000 distinct CDR3 sequences; under 10% were seen once. Sequenced material: whole blood. These receptors all come from an adult who was a healthcare worker with PCR-confirmed SARS-CoV-2 infection or an uninfected control (not recorded which).

This chain uses TRBV12-3 or TRBV12-4 with TRBJ2-2, with TRBD1 matching over 8 bases. The V segment lost 7 bases and the J segment 3 bases; nucleotides outside the gene matches: 7. This CDR3 contains 15 residues. The CDR3 here is CASKPGTGDTGELFF. In DNA form, the CDR3 reads TGTGCCAGCAAACCCGGGACAGGTGACACCGGGGAGCTGTTTTTT.

The chain couples TRBV29-1 to TRBJ2-3, with 15 nucleotides matching TRBD2. With 4 bases clipped from V and 4 bases from J, the junction kept 6 bases outside the gene matches. From germline, CDR1 is SQVTM and CDR2 ANQGSEA. This CDR3 has 16 residues. Written as DNA, the CDR3 is TGCAGCGTTGGTGGACTAGCGGGAGGGAAGCCAGATACGCAGTATTTT. Translating gives CSVGGLAGGKPDTQYF.

Regarding this clonotype: This may arise from a read error, as a much more abundant clone is one base away. J is TRBJ2-3 and V is TRBV7-2, with 12 positions matching TRBD2. The CDR3 is 19 amino acids. Germline V gene lookup returns CDR1 SGHTA and CDR2 FQGNSA. The chain's CDR3 is CANSLAGLAGIPSTDTQYF. DNA for the CDR3: TGTGCCAACAGCTTAGCGGGACTAGCGGGCATTCCTAGCACAGATACGCAGTATTTT.

This clonotype was observed at least ten times. In nucleotides, the CDR3 is TGTGCCAGCTCACCAGAACGACAGGGGAATTCACCCCTCCACTTT. It yields the protein CASSPERQGNSPLHF. The rearrangement links TRBV18 to TRBJ1-6; 8 bases align to TRBD1. Germline-derived CDR1 and CDR2 are KGHSH and LQKENI. Trimming at V came to 2 bases and at J to 7 bases, leaving 4 bases not matched to a gene. CDR3 length: 15 amino acids.

This clonotype was seen at least ten times. V usage is TRBV7-3 and J usage is TRBJ2-2; D call uncertain. Per germline, CDR1 SGHTA and CDR2 FQGTGA. The CDR3 sequence is 14 residues long. V was trimmed by 5 bases and J by 0 bases, leaving 7 bases between them. CDR3 DNA: TGTGCCAGCAGCCGTACCGCGAACACCGGGGAGCTGTTTTTT. This translates into CASSRTANTGELFF.

This rearrangement joins TRBV7-9 to TRBJ2-7, with 7 bases matching TRBD2. CDR1 is SEHNR, CDR2 FQNEAQ, per germline (reference sequence). V lost 1 base to trimming and J lost 5 bases; unmatched junction nucleotides: 5. The CDR3 spans 14 residues. The CDR3 DNA follows: TGTGCCAGCAGCTTAGGCGGGAGAGACCACGAGCAGTACTTC. Encoded protein: CASSLGGRDHEQYF. The variable domain in full, with the rest retrieved from reference TRBV7-9 and TRBJ2-7, is DTGVSQNPRHKITKRGQNVTFRCDPISEHNRLYWYRQTLGQGPEFLTYFQNEAQLEKSRLLSDRFSAERPKGSFSTLEIQRTEQGDSAMYLCASSLGGRDHEQYFGPGTRLTVT.

A few counts support this clonotype. J is TRBJ2-7 and V is TRBV5-4; possibly TRBD2 for D (7 bases). CDR1 and CDR2 (germline): SGHNT, YYREEE (reference sequence). CDR3 size: 15 residues. Deletions cut 2 bases from V and 2 bases from J, with 14 bases between. CDR3 in amino acids: CASSLRGGEAYEQYF. The CDR3 DNA follows: TGTGCCAGCAGCTTAAGGGGGGGTGAAGCCTACGAGCAGTACTTC.

J is TRBJ2-1 and V is TRBV9; the match to TRBD2 covers 10 bases. Germline CDR1 SGDLS, CDR2 YYNGEE. V trimming: 4 bases; J trimming: 8 bases; junction bases outside the gene matches: 9. The CDR3 runs to 15 residues. CDR3 loop: CASSFGLAEPHEQFF. The CDR3 coding sequence is TGTGCCAGCAGCTTTGGACTAGCGGAACCTCATGAGCAGTTCTTC.

This clonotype was detected ten times or more. The rearrangement links TRBV5-1 to TRBJ2-1; 7 positions agree with TRBD2. Germline values: CDR1 SGHRS, CDR2 YFSETQ. CDR3 size: 15 residues. The trim removed 0 bases at V and 2 bases at J, leaving 2 bases unmatched. CDR3 sequence (DNA): TGCGCCAGCAGCTTGGGCGGGAGTACCTACAATGAGCAGTTCTTC. It is translated as CASSLGGSTYNEQFF.

This clonotype was detected ten times or more. V is TRBV6-2 or TRBV6-3 and J is TRBJ2-3; D remains ambiguous. Germline CDR1 reads MNHEY; CDR2 reads SVGEGT. The CDR3 runs to 12 residues. Trimming shortened V by 7 bases and J by 2 bases, and 7 bases separated the two germline ends. CDR3 protein: CASTDPTDTQYF. The DNA for the CDR3 is TGTGCCAGCACGGATCCCACAGATACGCAGTATTTT.

This clonotype was recorded at least ten times. V and J are TRBV6-5 and TRBJ2-7; 9 bases are shared with TRBD1. Germline-derived CDR1 and CDR2 are MNHEY and SVGAGI. V was pared by 2 bases and J by 2 bases, with 4 bases of the junction left unmatched. This CDR3 contains 15 residues. This CDR3 reads CASSYAGQGPYEQYF. The CDR3 nucleotides are TGTGCCAGCAGTTACGCGGGACAGGGACCCTACGAGCAGTACTTC.

This clonotype was recorded a few times. This chain joins TRBV5-1 and TRBJ2-1; no definite D call. The ends were cut back, 0 bases at V and 5 bases at J, with 9 bases in the middle. This CDR3 comprises 14 residues. Germline lookup yields CDR1 SGHRS and CDR2 YFSETQ. The CDR3 loop is CASSLGATNNEQFF. CDR3 DNA: TGCGCCAGCAGCTTGGGTGCGACCAACAATGAGCAGTTCTTC. Looking up the rest from reference TRBV5-1 and TRBJ2-1 gives the full variable domain: KAGVTQTPRYLIKTRGQQVTLSCSPISGHRSVSWYQQTPGQGLQFLFEYFSETQRNKGNFPGRFSGRQFSNSRSEMNVSTLELGDSALYLCASSLGATNNEQFFGPGTRLTVL.

Only a few counts were recorded for this clonotype. This chain connects TRBV10-3 to TRBJ2-1, with 8 bases aligning to TRBD2. The trim removed 2 bases at V and 5 bases at J, leaving 11 bases unmatched. The CDR3 totals 17 residues. Germline-derived CDR1 and CDR2 are ENHRY and SYGVKD. The CDR3 DNA reads as TGTGCCATCAGTGAGCTCCGGGGCGGGAGGTTGGACAATGAGCAGTTCTTC. Translation: CAISELRGGRLDNEQFF.

This clonotype was observed many times. V is TRBV3-1 and J is TRBJ1-2, with 9 positions matching TRBD1. The V segment lost 0 bases and the J segment 0 bases; nucleotides outside the gene matches: 5. The CDR3 runs to 17 residues. Per germline, CDR1 LGHDT and CDR2 YNNKEL (reference sequence). The DNA of the CDR3 is TGTGCCAGCAGCCAAGATTTTGGGACAGGGTCTAACTATGGCTACACCTTC. Its protein is CASSQDFGTGSNYGYTF.